What follows are 20 T cell receptor beta chains derived from one specimen sequenced in a study of T cells after yellow fever vaccination. MiXCR was run by TCRdb on the 5' RACE reads, yielding one entry per CDR3 protein. The repertoire holds around 47,000 distinct CDR3 sequences, with 6.8% as singletons. Source: CD8+ T cells not binding an NS4B(214-222) dextramer, sorted from PBMCs, taken 45 days after the yellow fever booster vaccination. The receptors here all came from a man under 40 who received the YFV17D yellow fever vaccine.

This clonotype has a handful of counts. This rearrangement joins TRBV5-1 to TRBJ2-5; TRBD2 matches at 7 bases. The CDR3 is 16 amino acids. The V and J ends lost 0 bases and 0 bases, in that order; junction bases with no gene match: 5. Germline CDR1 SGHRS, CDR2 YFSETQ. DNA of the CDR3: TGCGCCAGCAGCTTGGCCGAGGGAGGGTACCAAGAGACCCAGTACTTC. This sequence encodes CASSLAEGGYQETQYF.

This clonotype was picked up many times. This chain connects TRBV12-3 or TRBV12-4 to TRBJ2-1, with 7 bases identical to TRBD2. The J segment lost 8 bases and the V segment lost 0 bases, leaving 4 bases of the junction unmatched. The CDR3 extends over 14 amino acids. CDR3 nucleotide sequence: TGTGCCAGCAGTTTAGCGGGAGGGCCTTATGAGCAGTTCTTC. This sequence encodes CASSLAGGPYEQFF.

Many counts were recorded for this clonotype. The V call is TRBV20-1, the J call TRBJ2-1; TRBD2 aligns across 11 bases. J lost 5 bases, V lost 3 bases, and 6 bases had no gene match. This CDR3 comprises 15 residues. The germline V gene has CDR1 DFQATT and CDR2 SNEGSKA (reference sequence). The CDR3 here is CSARTGLAANNEQFF. The CDR3, as DNA: TGCAGTGCTAGGACGGGACTAGCGGCGAACAATGAGCAGTTCTTC.

This clonotype was observed a handful of times. This chain connects TRBV7-6 to TRBJ2-2; D is unresolved. The CDR3 contains 12 residues. Germline V CDR1 and CDR2: SGHVS, FNYEAQ. V was shortened by 2 bases and J by 5 bases, with 3 bases between the two germline ends. The CDR3 protein is CASSLFTGELFF. CDR3 in DNA: TGTGCCAGCAGCTTATTTACCGGGGAGCTGTTTTTT.

This clonotype is labeled as large. V usage is TRBV29-1 and J usage is TRBJ2-1; weak D call: TRBD2 (6 bases). CDR3 length: 16 amino acids. The V gene's germline CDR1 is SQVTM and CDR2 ANQGSEA. Trimming removed 6 bases at V and 1 base at J, with 19 bases between. The CDR3 here is CSVMEGRPPSYNEQFF. The CDR3 DNA is TGCAGCGTGATGGAGGGTAGGCCCCCTTCCTACAATGAGCAGTTCTTC.

This clonotype was observed at least ten times. V gene TRBV6-5 combines with J gene TRBJ2-5; 11 bases align to TRBD1. CDR3 length: 15 amino acids. The J segment lost 4 bases and the V segment lost 6 bases, leaving 7 bases of the junction unmatched. CDR1 MNHEY and CDR2 SVGAGI come from the germline V gene. Here the CDR3 DNA reads TGTGCCAGCAGCCTTGGACAGGGGGCGCGAGAGACCCAGTACTTC. Its protein product is CASSLGQGARETQYF.

This clonotype was picked up many times. This rearrangement joins TRBV10-3 to TRBJ2-1, with D possibly TRBD2 on 6 matching bases. Germline assignment: CDR1 ENHRY and CDR2 SYGVKD. This CDR3 has 15 residues. Trimming pared 6 bases from V and 5 bases from J, leaving 17 bases between. The CDR3 sequence: CAISQGLGRNNEQFF. DNA for the CDR3: TGTGCCATCAGCCAGGGACTGGGCCGTAACAATGAGCAGTTCTTC.

In its sample, this clonotype ranks as medium-sized. The chain uses TRBV3-1 and TRBJ2-7, with 8 bases aligning to TRBD2. Germline values: CDR1 LGHDT, CDR2 YNNKEL (reference sequence). The CDR3 has 16 amino acids. Germline trimming cut 1 base from V and 3 bases from J; bases unmatched to any gene: 8. The CDR3 spells CASSQGISGINYEQYF. For the CDR3, the DNA is TGTGCCAGCAGCCAAGGAATTAGCGGGATCAACTACGAGCAGTACTTC.

This clonotype has a count of ten or more. The rearrangement links TRBV27 to TRBJ2-2; the D is unclear. This CDR3 is 13 amino acids long. Trimming left V 5 bases short and J 6 bases short, with 10 bases between. Germline V lookup: CDR1 MNHEY, CDR2 SMNVEV (reference sequence). CDR3 protein: CASSPWDAGELFF. CDR3 nucleotides: TGTGCCAGCAGTCCCTGGGATGCCGGGGAGCTGTTTTTT.

This clonotype was seen many times. The chain recombines TRBV12-3 or TRBV12-4 with TRBJ2-7, with 11 bases that match TRBD2. The CDR3 sequence is 14 residues long. V lost 6 bases and J lost 4; bases outside the gene matches: 5. The CDR3 region has the DNA TGTGCCAGCAGCTTTAGCGGGAGGGCGTACGAGCAGTACTTC. Translating it yields CASSFSGRAYEQYF.

This clonotype was seen more than once but under ten times. V and J are TRBV30 and TRBJ2-3; D uncertain. The CDR3 has 12 amino acids. Germline loops: CDR1 GTSNPN, CDR2 SVGIG (reference sequence). Trimming cost V 0 bases and J 8 bases, with 9 bases left between them. CDR3 in amino acids: CAWSVDDVTQYF. The CDR3 region has the DNA TGTGCCTGGAGTGTCGACGACGTTACGCAGTATTTT.

As regards this clonotype: A much larger clone lies a single base off, so this may be a read error. This chain joins TRBV27 and TRBJ2-1, with TRBD1 as a possible D gene (6 bases). The germline V gene encodes CDR1 MNHEY and CDR2 SMNVEV (reference sequence). The CDR3 runs 13 residues. The V end lost 7 bases, the J end lost 8 bases, and 15 bases lay between the germline ends. CDR3 nucleotide sequence: TGTGCCAGCACGGACAGACCTAGGTATGAGCAGTTCTTC. Residues: CASTDRPRYEQFF.

This clonotype came up many times. The V gene is TRBV12-3 or TRBV12-4, the J gene TRBJ2-1; maybe TRBD1 (6 bases). V was clipped by 0 bases and J by 8 bases, with 20 bases between them. This CDR3 is 17 amino acids long. The CDR3 region is CASSLANRDTEGHEQFF. The CDR3 nucleotides read TGTGCCAGCAGTTTAGCCAACCGGGACACAGAAGGACATGAGCAGTTCTTC.

This clonotype was detected many times. The chain joins TRBV29-1 to TRBJ2-1; the match to TRBD2 covers 9 bases. Germline CDR1 SQVTM, CDR2 ANQGSEA. The CDR3 extends over 19 amino acids. Trimming cost V 5 bases and J 0 bases; bases outside gene matches: 17. The CDR3 is CSVNPPSTTSGSSYNEQFF. The DNA for the CDR3 is TGCAGCGTTAATCCGCCCTCTACGACTAGCGGAAGCTCCTACAATGAGCAGTTCTTC.

Ten or more counts support this clonotype. V and J are TRBV4-3 and TRBJ2-7, with D perhaps matching TRBD1 (5 bases). Germline V gives CDR1 LGHNA, CDR2 YSLEER. This CDR3 region has 17 residues. V lost 0 bases and J lost 6, with 21 bases in between. CDR3 nucleotides: TGCGCCAGCAGCCAAGATCCTGAGAAGGGGCAAGGGCCCGAGCAGTACTTC. Protein sequence: CASSQDPEKGQGPEQYF.

This clonotype was seen ten or more times. The gene calls are TRBV29-1 and TRBJ2-7, with unresolved D. The germline gives CDR1 SQVTM, CDR2 ANQGSEA. The CDR3 is 11 residues long. V lost 4 bases and J 0 bases, leaving 4 bases between the germline ends. The CDR3 sequence is CSVGGSYEQYF. The DNA of the CDR3 is TGCAGCGTTGGGGGCTCCTACGAGCAGTACTTC.

This clonotype was picked up many times. The V gene is TRBV11-2, the J gene TRBJ2-3, with 8 bases that match TRBD2. Looked up from germline, CDR1 is SGHAT and CDR2 is FQNNGV. CDR3 length: 18 amino acids. Germline trimming cut 1 base from V and 2 bases from J; bases unmatched to any gene: 11. The CDR3 region has the DNA TGTGCCAGCAGCTTAGGTTTTGACGGGAGGGGTAACACAGATACGCAGTATTTT. Amino acids: CASSLGFDGRGNTDTQYF.

In this sample, this clonotype turned up many times. V gene TRBV6-5 combines with J gene TRBJ2-1; TRBD2 matches 16 bases. Per germline, CDR1 MNHEY and CDR2 SVGAGI. The junction had 5 bases not matched to a gene; V was cut back by 1 base and J by 8 bases. The CDR3 totals 17 residues. The DNA for the CDR3 is TGTGCCAGCAGTTACTACGGGACTAGCGGGAGGGCCCATGAGCAGTTCTTC. Protein: CASSYYGTSGRAHEQFF.

This clonotype showed up many times. This chain joins TRBV7-9 and TRBJ1-2; maybe TRBD1 (6 bases). CDR3 length: 14 amino acids. V lost 3 bases, J lost 7 bases, and 15 bases lay in between. Germline CDR1 reads SEHNR; CDR2 reads FQNEAQ (reference sequence). The CDR3 DNA sequence: TGTGCCAGCAGCTTCGGGGAAACAGGGTTTGGCTACACCTTC. Residues: CASSFGETGFGYTF.

This clonotype occurred many times. This chain joins TRBV7-8 and TRBJ2-1, with 9 bases lining up with TRBD1. Germline CDR1 is SGHVS and CDR2 is FQNEAQ. CDR3 length equals 18 residues. With 4 bases clipped from V and 2 bases from J, the junction kept 12 bases outside the gene matches. The CDR3 nucleotides read TGTGCCAGCAGCTCCCGCTTGATTGGGACAGGGACCTACAATGAGCAGTTCTTC. This sequence encodes CASSSRLIGTGTYNEQFF.